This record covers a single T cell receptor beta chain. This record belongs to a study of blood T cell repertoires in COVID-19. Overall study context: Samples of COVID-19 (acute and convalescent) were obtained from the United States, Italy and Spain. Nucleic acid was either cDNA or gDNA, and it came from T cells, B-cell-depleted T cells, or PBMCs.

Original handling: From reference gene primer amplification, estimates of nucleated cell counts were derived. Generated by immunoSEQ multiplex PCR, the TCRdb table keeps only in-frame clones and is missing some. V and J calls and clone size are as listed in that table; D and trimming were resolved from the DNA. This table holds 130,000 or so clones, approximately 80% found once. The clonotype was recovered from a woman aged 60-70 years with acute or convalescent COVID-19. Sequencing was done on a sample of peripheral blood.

The CDR3 region has the DNA TGTGCCACACAGGGATCGAACACTGAAGCTTTCTTT. Its protein product is CATQGSNTEAFF. The rearrangement links TRBV24-1 to TRBJ1-1, with D possibly being TRBD1 (6 bases). Deletions cut 10 bases from V and 1 base from J, with 9 bases between. CDR3 size: 12 residues. CDR1 is KGHDR, CDR2 SFDVKD, per germline.